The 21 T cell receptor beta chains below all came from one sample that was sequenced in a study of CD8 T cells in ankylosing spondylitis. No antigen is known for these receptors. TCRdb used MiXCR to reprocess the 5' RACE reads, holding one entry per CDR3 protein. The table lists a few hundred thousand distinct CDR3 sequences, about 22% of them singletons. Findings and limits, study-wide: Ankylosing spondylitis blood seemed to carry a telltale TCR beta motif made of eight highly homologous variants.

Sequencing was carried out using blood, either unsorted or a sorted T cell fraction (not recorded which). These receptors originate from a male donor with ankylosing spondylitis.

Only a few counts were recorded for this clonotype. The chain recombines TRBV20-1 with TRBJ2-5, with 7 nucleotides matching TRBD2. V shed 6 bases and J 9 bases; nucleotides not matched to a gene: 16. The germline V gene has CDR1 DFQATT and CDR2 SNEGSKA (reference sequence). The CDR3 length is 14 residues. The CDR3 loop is CSANRVAGSRAQYF. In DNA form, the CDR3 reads TGCAGTGCAAATAGGGTAGCGGGTTCAAGGGCCCAGTACTTC.

Here the CDR3 DNA reads TGTGCCAGCAGCCTAGACGTAACCTCCGGCACCATATATTTT. Translating it yields CASSLDVTSGTIYF. V gene TRBV5-6 combines with J gene TRBJ1-3; no definite D call. CDR1 is SGHDT, CDR2 YYEEEE, per germline. The CDR3 has 14 amino acids. Trimming left V 4 bases short and J 9 bases short, with 17 bases between.

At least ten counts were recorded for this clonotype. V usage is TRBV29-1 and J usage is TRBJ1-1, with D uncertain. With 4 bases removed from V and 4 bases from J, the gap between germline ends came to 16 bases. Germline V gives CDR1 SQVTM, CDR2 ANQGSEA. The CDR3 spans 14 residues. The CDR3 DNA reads TGCAGCGTTGTTACGGCGCAGGCATCCACTGAAGCTTTCTTT. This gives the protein CSVVTAQASTEAFF.

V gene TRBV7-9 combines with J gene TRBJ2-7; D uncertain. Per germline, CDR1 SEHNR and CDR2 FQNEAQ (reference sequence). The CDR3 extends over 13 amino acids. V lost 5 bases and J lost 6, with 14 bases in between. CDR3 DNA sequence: TGTGCCAGCAGCCCCCCTCTCGTTTCCGAGCAGTACTTC. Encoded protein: CASSPPLVSEQYF.

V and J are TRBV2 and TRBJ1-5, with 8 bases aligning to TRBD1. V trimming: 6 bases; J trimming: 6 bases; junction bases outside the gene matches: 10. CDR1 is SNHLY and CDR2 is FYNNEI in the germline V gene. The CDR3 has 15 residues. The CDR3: CASRDWDRLGQPQHF. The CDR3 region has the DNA TGTGCCAGCAGGGACTGGGACAGGTTGGGTCAGCCCCAGCATTTT.

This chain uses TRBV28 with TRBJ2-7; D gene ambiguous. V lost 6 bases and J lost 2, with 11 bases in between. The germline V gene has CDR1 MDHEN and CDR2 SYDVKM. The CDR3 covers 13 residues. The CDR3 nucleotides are TGTGCCAGCAGGCCCGACATCACCTACGAGCAGTACTTC. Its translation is CASRPDITYEQYF.

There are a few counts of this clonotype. In DNA, the CDR3 is TGTGCCAGCAGTTTGGTCGGGGCTAATGAAAAACTGTTTTTT. Its translation is CASSLVGANEKLFF. The rearrangement links TRBV28 to TRBJ1-4; D call uncertain. This CDR3 comprises 14 residues. Trimming shortened V by 3 bases and J by 3 bases, and 8 bases separated the two germline ends. Germline CDR1 reads MDHEN; CDR2 reads SYDVKM. Full variable domain (missing parts from reference TRBV28 and TRBJ1-4): DVKVTQSSRYLVKRTGEKVFLECVQDMDHENMFWYRQDPGLGLRLIYFSYDVKMKEKGDIPEGYSVSREKKERFSLILESASTNQTSMYLCASSLVGANEKLFFGSGTQLSVL.

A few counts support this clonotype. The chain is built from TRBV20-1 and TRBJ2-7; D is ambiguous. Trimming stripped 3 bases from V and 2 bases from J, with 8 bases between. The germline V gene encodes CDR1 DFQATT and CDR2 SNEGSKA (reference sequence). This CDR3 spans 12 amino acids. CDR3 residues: CSASGRTYEQYF. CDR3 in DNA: TGCAGTGCTAGCGGACGGACCTACGAGCAGTACTTC.

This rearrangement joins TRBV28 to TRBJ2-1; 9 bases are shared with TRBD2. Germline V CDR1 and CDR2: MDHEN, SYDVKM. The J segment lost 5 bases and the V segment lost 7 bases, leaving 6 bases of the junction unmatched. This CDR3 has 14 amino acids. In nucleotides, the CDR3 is TGTGCCAGCAAGGGGACTAGCAGACACAATGAGCAGTTCTTC. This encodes CASKGTSRHNEQFF.

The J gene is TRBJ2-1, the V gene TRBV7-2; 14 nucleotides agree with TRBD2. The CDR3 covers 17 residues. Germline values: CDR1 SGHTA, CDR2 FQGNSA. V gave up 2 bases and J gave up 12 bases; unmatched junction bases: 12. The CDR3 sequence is CASSLQTGTSGSTGQFF. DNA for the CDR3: TGTGCCAGCAGCTTACAGACCGGGACTAGCGGGAGTACGGGGCAGTTCTTC.

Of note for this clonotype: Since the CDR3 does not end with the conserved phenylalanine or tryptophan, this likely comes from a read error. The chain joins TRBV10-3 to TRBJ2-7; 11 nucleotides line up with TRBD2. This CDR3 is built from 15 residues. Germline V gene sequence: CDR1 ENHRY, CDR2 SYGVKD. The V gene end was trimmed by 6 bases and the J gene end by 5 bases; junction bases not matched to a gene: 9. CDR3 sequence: CAIRRTSGSPHEQYY. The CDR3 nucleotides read TGTGCCATCAGGCGAACTAGCGGGAGCCCCCACGAGCAGTACTAC.

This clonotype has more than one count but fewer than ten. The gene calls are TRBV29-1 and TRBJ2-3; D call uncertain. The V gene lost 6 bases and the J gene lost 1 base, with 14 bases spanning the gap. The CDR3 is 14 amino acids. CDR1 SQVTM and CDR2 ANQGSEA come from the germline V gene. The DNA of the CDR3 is TGCAGCGTCGTAAGGGTATTCGGCACAGATACGCAGTATTTT. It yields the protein CSVVRVFGTDTQYF.

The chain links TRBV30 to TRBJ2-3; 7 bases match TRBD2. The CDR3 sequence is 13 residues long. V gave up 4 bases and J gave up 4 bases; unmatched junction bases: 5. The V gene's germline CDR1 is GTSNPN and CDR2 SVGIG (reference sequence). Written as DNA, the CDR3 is TGTGCCTGGAATGGCGGGAGTGCAGATACGCAGTATTTT. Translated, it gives CAWNGGSADTQYF.

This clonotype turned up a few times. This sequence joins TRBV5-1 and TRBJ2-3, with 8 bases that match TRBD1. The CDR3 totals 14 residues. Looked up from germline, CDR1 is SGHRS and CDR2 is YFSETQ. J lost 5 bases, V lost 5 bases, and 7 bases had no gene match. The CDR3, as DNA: TGCGCCAGCAGTCCGGGACAGGTCCTAGATACGCAGTATTTT. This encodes CASSPGQVLDTQYF.

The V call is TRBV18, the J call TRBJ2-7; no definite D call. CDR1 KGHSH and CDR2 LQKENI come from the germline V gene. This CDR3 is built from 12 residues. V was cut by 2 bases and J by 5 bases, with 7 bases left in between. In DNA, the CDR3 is TGTGCCAGCTCACCAAAGGTCGACGAGCAGTACTTC. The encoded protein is CASSPKVDEQYF.

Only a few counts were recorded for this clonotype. CDR3 DNA sequence: TGCAGCGTTGTACAGGGAGGAGGCAATCAGCCCCAGCATTTT. Protein sequence: CSVVQGGGNQPQHF. The rearrangement links TRBV29-1 to TRBJ1-5; TRBD1 might be the D (6 bases). Germline CDR1 SQVTM, CDR2 ANQGSEA. V was clipped by 4 bases and J by 2 bases, with 12 bases between them. The CDR3 spans 14 residues.

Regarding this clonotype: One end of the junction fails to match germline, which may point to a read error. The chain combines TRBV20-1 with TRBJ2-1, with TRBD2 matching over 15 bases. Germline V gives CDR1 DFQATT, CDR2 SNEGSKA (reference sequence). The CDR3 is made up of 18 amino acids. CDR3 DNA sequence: TGCAGTGCTCAGGGACTAGCGGGAGGATTGGCTTCCTACAATGAGGAGTTCTTC. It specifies CSAQGLAGGLASYNEEFF.

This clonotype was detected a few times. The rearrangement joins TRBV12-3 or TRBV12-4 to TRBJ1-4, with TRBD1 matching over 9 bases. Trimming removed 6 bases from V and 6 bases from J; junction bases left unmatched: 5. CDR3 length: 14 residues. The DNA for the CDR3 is TGTGCCAGCAGCCTCGGGACAGGGTATGAAAAACTGTTTTTT. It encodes CASSLGTGYEKLFF.

The CDR3 DNA follows: TGTGCCAGCAGTTTTACTAGCGGGAGGAACTCCTACGAGCAGTACTTC. Its translation is CASSFTSGRNSYEQYF. V gene TRBV28 combines with J gene TRBJ2-7, with 12 bases matching TRBD2. The CDR3 is 16 amino acids. The germline gives CDR1 MDHEN, CDR2 SYDVKM. V was clipped by 3 bases and J by 0 bases; unmatched bases: 3.

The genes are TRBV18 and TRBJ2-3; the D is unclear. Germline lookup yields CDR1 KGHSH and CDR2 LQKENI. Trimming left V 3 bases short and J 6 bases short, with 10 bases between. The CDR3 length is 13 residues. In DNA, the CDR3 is TGTGCCAGCTCACCGGATTCTATCGATACGCAGTATTTT. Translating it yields CASSPDSIDTQYF.

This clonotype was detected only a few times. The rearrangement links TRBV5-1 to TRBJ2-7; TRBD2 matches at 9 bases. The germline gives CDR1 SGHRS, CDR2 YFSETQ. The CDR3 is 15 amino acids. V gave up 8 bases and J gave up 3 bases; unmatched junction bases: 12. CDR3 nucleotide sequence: TGCGCCAGTGCACCGTTAGCGGGAGTTTTCTACGAGCAGTACTTC. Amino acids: CASAPLAGVFYEQYF.